This entry features one TCR beta chain sequence. Antigen unknown. The CDR3 is 16 amino acids. CDR1 is ENHRY and CDR2 is SYGVKD in the germline V gene. V lost 7 bases, J lost 0 bases, and 18 bases lay in between. This record belongs to a study of T-cell memory formation after mild COVID-19. General study findings and limits: Most CD4+ clones that shrank were in CM and EM, while CD8+ ones turned up in EMRA.

5'RACE, which relied on constant-segment primers, yielded TCR alpha and TCR beta cDNA libraries carrying sample barcodes and UMIs. TCRdb reprocessed the 5' RACE reads with MiXCR, giving one entry per CDR3 protein. The data contain roughly 580,000 distinct CDR3 sequences, roughly 18% of them singletons. V and J are TRBV10-3 and TRBJ1-1; D uncertain. Input material: PBMCs or a T cell subset sorted from them (not recorded which). The clonotype comes from an adult woman who had mild COVID-19 (a few samples of this study predate the infection). Cell type and time point are not known. CDR3 sequence (DNA): TGTGCCATCACCCCCCACGAGAGATTTATGAACACTGAAGCTTTCTTT. Its translation is CAITPHERFMNTEAFF.